The clone carrying this TCR beta chain was recorded only once. The antigen is undetermined. This entry is derived from a study of graft-versus-host responses after intestinal transplantation. Turning to the study itself: The study gave all recipients anti-thymocyte globulin induction, then tacrolimus and steroids for about three years.

Using immunoSEQ multiplex PCR, the repertoire was profiled, and TCRdb retains in-frame clones only, with some absent. The data hold 70,000 to 95,000 clones, with 90% to 95% observed a single time. Study-wide points: Recipient-marrow GvH clones were detected, some having first appeared in ileum or blood.

The V and J ends lost 0 bases and 6 bases respectively, with 6 bases between them. This CDR3 has 13 residues. Germline lookup yields CDR1 SGDLS and CDR2 YYNGEE. The chain recombines TRBV9 with TRBJ2-2; D gene uncertain. Sequencing was performed on unstimulated CD8+ T cells sorted from spleen or lymph node cells, taken before transplant. The TCR sequence derives from a human donor who was the organ donor for an intestinal transplant. CDR3 DNA: TGTGCCAGCAGCGTAGATATCTCCGGGGAGCTGTTTTTT. It codes for CASSVDISGELFF.